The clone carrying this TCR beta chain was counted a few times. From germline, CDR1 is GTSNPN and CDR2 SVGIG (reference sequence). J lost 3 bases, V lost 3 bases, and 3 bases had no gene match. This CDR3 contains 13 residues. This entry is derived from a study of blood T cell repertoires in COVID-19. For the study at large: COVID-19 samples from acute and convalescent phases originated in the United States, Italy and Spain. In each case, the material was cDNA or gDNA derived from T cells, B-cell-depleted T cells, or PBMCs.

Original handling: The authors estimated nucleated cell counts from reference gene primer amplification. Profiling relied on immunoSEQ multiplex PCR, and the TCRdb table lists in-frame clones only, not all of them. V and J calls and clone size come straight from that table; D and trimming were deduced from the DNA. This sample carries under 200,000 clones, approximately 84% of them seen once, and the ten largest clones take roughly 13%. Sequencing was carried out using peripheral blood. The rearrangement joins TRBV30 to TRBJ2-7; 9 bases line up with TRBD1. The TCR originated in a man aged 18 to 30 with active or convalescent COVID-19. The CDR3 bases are TGTGCCTGGAGCTTGGGACAGGGCTACGAGCAGTACTTC. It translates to CAWSLGQGYEQYF.